This T cell receptor beta chain was captured in a study of PD-1 blockade in classical Hodgkin lymphoma. General study results and limits: Reports described newly diagnosed patients as having lower baseline TCR diversity than healthy donors. Why the repertoires differ is still unclear, perhaps disease activity or prior therapy. CD4+ TCR diversity, unlike CD8+, climbed significantly by C4D1. Baseline diversity was lower in partial responders and progressors than complete responders.

Time point here: cycle 4 day 1 (C4D1), after six to seven weeks of nivolumab. Each patient relapsed following autologous stem cell transplantation, and prior brentuximab vedotin exposure differed. Remarks on this clone: Antigen specificity is unknown.

The germline V gene encodes CDR1 LNHDA and CDR2 SQIVND (reference sequence). This CDR3 has 14 residues. V dropped 7 bases and J dropped 8; count of bases not matched to a gene: 6. Some clones are missing from TCRdb's copy, which holds only in-frame ones; the method was immunoSEQ multiplex PCR. The sample includes roughly 20,000 clones, around 85% seen only once; the top ten take roughly 14%. Sample: peripheral blood mononuclear cells (PBMCs), taken before the fourth cycle of nivolumab. The chain links TRBV19 to TRBJ1-6; 9 positions match TRBD1. The TCR sequence derives from a human donor with classical Hodgkin lymphoma. CDR3 bases: TGTGCCAGTAAGACGGACAGGGGTGATTCACCCCTCCACTTT. It encodes CASKTDRGDSPLHF.